The next 17 T cell receptor beta chains were all read from a single sample in a study of spatial heterogeneity in lung cancer. Their antigens remain unidentified. TCRdb reanalysed the 5' RACE reads using MiXCR and keeps one entry per CDR3 protein. Among over 8,500 distinct CDR3 sequences listed, 5% to 6.5% were seen once. Overall study results and limits: Tumoral mutation counts were tracked by counts of expanded intratumoral alpha and beta TCRs.

The time point was: sample taken at primary tumor resection. This sample comprised lung tumor tissue, obtained at surgery. These TCRs come from a male donor with early-stage non-small cell lung cancer.

This clonotype was observed at least ten times. V gene TRBV4-1 combines with J gene TRBJ2-3, with 8 bases matching TRBD1. CDR3 length: 17 residues. The V gene's germline CDR1 is MGHRA and CDR2 YSYEKL. Unmatched junction bases numbered 11, after V lost 0 bases and J lost 6 bases. The chain's CDR3 is CASSQEPRTGRFDTQYF. The CDR3, as DNA: TGCGCCAGCAGCCAAGAACCTAGGACAGGGAGATTTGATACGCAGTATTTT.

This clonotype occurred many times. This chain joins TRBV29-1 and TRBJ1-2; 7 nucleotides line up with TRBD1. Germline-derived CDR1 and CDR2 are SQVTM and ANQGSEA. The CDR3 loop spans 13 amino acids. V was pared by 6 bases and J by 6 bases, with 10 bases of the junction left unmatched. The CDR3 nucleotides read TGCAGCGTGCCCAGGGGGGGCCCGAATGGCTACACCTTC. As protein: CSVPRGGPNGYTF.

This clonotype was seen many times. The chain couples TRBV7-3 to TRBJ2-2; 9 bases line up with TRBD1. The J segment lost 1 base and the V segment lost 5 bases, leaving 5 bases of the junction unmatched. CDR3 length: 16 amino acids. Germline V gene data show CDR1 as SGHTA and CDR2 as FQGTGA. CDR3: CASSPGGQGNTGELFF. CDR3 nucleotide sequence: TGTGCCAGCAGCCCCGGGGGACAGGGGAACACCGGGGAGCTGTTTTTT.

The sample holds many counts of this clonotype. The CDR3 sequence: CASSLLAGELFF. In nucleotides, the CDR3 is TGTGCCAGCAGCTTATTGGCCGGGGAGCTGTTTTTT. The chain is built from TRBV2 and TRBJ2-2; D is unclear. The CDR3 has 12 amino acids. V shed 6 bases and J shed 6 bases, with 8 bases lying between them. The germline gives CDR1 SNHLY, CDR2 FYNNEI.

This clonotype was found many times. The V and J genes are TRBV27 and TRBJ1-6; possibly TRBD1 for D (5 bases). Trimming took 7 bases from V and 7 from J, leaving 11 bases between them. This CDR3 spans 13 amino acids. CDR1 and CDR2 (germline): MNHEY, SMNVEV (reference sequence). In DNA, the CDR3 is TGTGCCAGCACGGGACTGCTAAATTCACCCCTCCACTTT. Residues: CASTGLLNSPLHF.

The table lists this clonotype with many counts. This chain links TRBV9 with TRBJ1-5; D is unresolved. The CDR3 consists of 13 residues. V was cut by 3 bases and J by 7 bases, with 11 bases left in between. Germline assignment: CDR1 SGDLS and CDR2 YYNGEE. In DNA, the CDR3 is TGTGCCAGCAGCGAGTTCCCCGGGCAGCCCCAGCATTTT. This gives the protein CASSEFPGQPQHF.

The sample holds many counts of this clonotype. The chain is built from TRBV9 and TRBJ2-3; maybe TRBD1 (5 bases). The germline V gene has CDR1 SGDLS and CDR2 YYNGEE. The CDR3 spans 14 residues. V was cut by 0 bases and J by 3 bases, with 8 bases left in between. The CDR3 sequence: CASSVGRGTDTQYF. The CDR3 region has the DNA TGTGCCAGCAGCGTAGGTAGGGGAACAGATACGCAGTATTTT.

This clonotype has only a few counts. The chain employs TRBV5-6 and TRBJ1-1, with D unclear. The CDR3 is 11 residues long. Germline CDR1 SGHDT, CDR2 YYEEEE. The ends were cut back, 4 bases at V and 6 bases at J, with 7 bases in the middle. CDR3 region: CASSRDAEAFF. The DNA of the CDR3 is TGTGCCAGCAGCCGAGACGCTGAAGCTTTCTTT.

This clonotype was counted ten times or more. This chain links TRBV3-1 with TRBJ2-4; 9 bases are a match to TRBD1. Trimming took 4 bases from V and 0 from J; bases not matched to a gene: 10. Germline lookup yields CDR1 LGHDT and CDR2 YNNKEL (reference sequence). The CDR3 consists of 18 residues. The CDR3 bases are TGTGCCAGCAGCCCCGTAAGGGGACAGGGCCTAGCCAAAAACATTCAGTACTTC. It encodes CASSPVRGQGLAKNIQYF.

This clonotype has a count of ten or more. The V and J genes are TRBV28 and TRBJ2-5; 7 bases match TRBD1. Germline loops: CDR1 MDHEN, CDR2 SYDVKM. The CDR3 totals 16 residues. V trimming: 2 bases; J trimming: 4 bases; junction bases outside the gene matches: 10. The CDR3 coding sequence is TGTGCCAGCAGTTTAGGACAGGTCACGCCCCGAGAGACCCAGTACTTC. It specifies CASSLGQVTPRETQYF.

Sample share makes this clonotype medium-sized. The J gene is TRBJ1-5, the V gene TRBV4-1; D gene ambiguous. Germline loops: CDR1 MGHRA, CDR2 YSYEKL. V was cut by 2 bases and J by 9 bases, with 17 bases left in between. The CDR3 totals 15 residues. Here the CDR3 reads CASSQRIVHKGPQHF. Written as DNA, the CDR3 is TGCGCCAGCAGCCAACGTATAGTGCATAAAGGGCCCCAGCATTTT.

This clonotype was seen ten or more times. The chain has TRBV6-1 and TRBJ2-7; tentative D call: TRBD1 (6 bases). Germline CDR1 MNHNS, CDR2 SASEGT. The V end was cut by 1 base, the J end by 6 bases, with 19 bases between. This CDR3 has 16 amino acids. DNA of the CDR3: TGTGCCAGCAGTGAAGTTCGGGGCAGGGGTGAACGCGAGCAGTACTTC. Translated, it gives CASSEVRGRGEREQYF.

This clonotype appeared many times. V usage is TRBV6-5 and J usage is TRBJ2-3; 7 bases fit TRBD1. CDR1 and CDR2 from the germline V gene are MNHEY and SVGAGI. V gave up 6 bases and J gave up 3 bases; unmatched junction bases: 9. The CDR3 consists of 15 residues. CDR3: CASRLDRASTDTQYF. As DNA, the CDR3 is TGTGCCAGCAGACTAGACAGGGCATCAACAGATACGCAGTATTTT.

This clonotype came up many times. The genes are TRBV28 and TRBJ1-5, with D maybe TRBD1 (6 bases). The V and J ends lost 5 bases and 2 bases respectively, with 25 bases between them. The CDR3 length is 19 residues. Per the germline V gene, CDR1 is MDHEN and CDR2 is SYDVKM. For the CDR3, the DNA is TGTGCCAGCAGTGCCCTCACAGGGTATGGGGTTTACGGCAATCAGCCCCAGCATTTT. It encodes CASSALTGYGVYGNQPQHF.

This clonotype was recorded many times. The chain carries TRBV6-2 or TRBV6-3 and TRBJ2-1; weak D call: TRBD1 (7 bases). The V end lost 6 bases, the J end lost 13 bases, and 13 bases lay between the germline ends. The V gene's germline CDR1 is MNHEY and CDR2 SVGEGT. This CDR3 spans 11 amino acids. Here the CDR3 reads CASSPRGEQFF. The CDR3 DNA reads as TGTGCCAGCAGCCCCAGGGGGGAACAGTTCTTC.

This clonotype was found many times. V and J are TRBV7-8 and TRBJ1-2; D unresolved. Trimming pared 10 bases from V and 5 bases from J, leaving 20 bases between. The length of the CDR3 is 14 residues. Germline V gene sequence: CDR1 SGHVS, CDR2 FQNEAQ. The CDR3 DNA sequence: TGTGCCACAGGCGAGAGGCCCGTTGGTTATGGCTACACCTTC. Amino acid sequence: CATGERPVGYGYTF.

This clonotype showed up many times. The chain's CDR3 is CATTPHRGWGMNTEAFF. CDR3 bases: TGTGCCACCACCCCCCACAGGGGGTGGGGAATGAACACTGAAGCTTTCTTT. The chain is built from TRBV24-1 and TRBJ1-1; TRBD1 agrees at 8 bases. The CDR3 covers 17 residues. The ends lost 8 bases at V and 0 bases at J; junction bases unmatched: 13. Germline V gene data show CDR1 as KGHDR and CDR2 as SFDVKD.